These T cell receptor beta chains were read from a single sample in a study of blood T cell repertoires in COVID-19. Measured with immunoSEQ multiplex PCR; TCRdb has only the in-frame clones, and not every one. The sample carries 250,000 to 400,000 clones, approximately 88% recorded once. Material: peripheral blood. All receptors come from a woman aged 30 to 39 with COVID-19, enrolled during active disease. The CDR3 runs from the conserved cysteine through the conserved F or W. A D gene is named only where the DNA matches it firmly. Clone size is stated in some rows and not others, as once, few, many or a class when expanded.

j_call d_call clone_size v_call cdr3_nt cdr3_aa
TRBJ2-6 TRBD1 NA TRBV10-1 TGCGCCATCCGTAGGCGGGACAGGGATATACGGTCTGGGGCCAACGTCCTGACTTTC CAIRRRDRDIRSGANVLTF
TRBJ1-1 TRBD1 NA TRBV7-2 TGTGCCAGCAGCTCCTACGGACAGGGCGTCGAGGCTTTCTTT CASSSYGQGVEAFF
TRBJ2-2 NA NA TRBV7-2 TGTGCCTGCAAGGGGGGGCTAGACACCGGGGAGCTGTTTTTT CACKGGLDTGELFF
TRBJ2-7 TRBD2 NA TRBV18 TGTGCCAGCTCAACTCCGGGACTAGCGGGGGTTTCCTACGAGCAGTACTTC CASSTPGLAGVSYEQYF
TRBJ2-5 TRBD1 few TRBV19 TGTGCCAGTAGTATCTCCGGGACAGGGGGAGAAGAGACCCAGTACTTC CASSISGTGGEETQYF
TRBJ1-2 NA NA TRBV9 TGTGCCAGCAGCGTAGCTGGCGGGGGCCATGGCTACACCTTC CASSVAGGGHGYTF
TRBJ1-6 NA NA TRBV12-3/TRBV12-4 TGTGCCAGTTCGTCGGCCTATAATTCACCCCTCCACTTT CASSSAYNSPLHF
TRBJ1-5 TRBD1 few TRBV2 TGTGCCAGCAGCCCCCAACAGGGGGTCAATCAGCCCCAGCATTTT CASSPQQGVNQPQHF
TRBJ1-2 NA NA TRBV7-2 TGTGCCAGCAGTCTTGCTCAGGCAGCTAACTATGGCTACACCTTC CASSLAQAANYGYTF
TRBJ1-1 NA NA TRBV6-5 TGTGCCAGCAGTTATGTCGGGGGAGATTACACTGAAGCTTTCTTT CASSYVGGDYTEAFF
TRBJ1-1 NA NA TRBV13 TGTGCCAGCAGCTTAGGTGAGGGTCGGACGAACACTGAAGCTTTCTTT CASSLGEGRTNTEAFF
TRBJ2-1 NA NA TRBV19 TGTGCCAGTAGTAAGGGGGGGGTCCACAATGAGCAGTTCTTC CASSKGGVHNEQFF
TRBJ1-6 TRBD1 NA TRBV7-9 TGTGCCAGCAGCTTAGGCGCAGGGGGCATTCGGGCCCTCCACTTT CASSLGAGGIRALHF
TRBJ1-5 NA NA TRBV27 TGTGCCAGCAGTCTCAGGGGTCAGCCCCAGCATTTT CASSLRGQPQHF
TRBJ2-3 TRBD2 NA TRBV15 TGTGCCACCAGCAGAGTCCTAGCGGGGCGAGATACGCAGTATTTT CATSRVLAGRDTQYF
TRBJ1-1 NA few TRBV20-1 TGCAGTGCTGGTCAGGAAACTGAAGCTTTCTTT CSAGQETEAFF
TRBJ1-5 NA NA TRBV19 TGTGCCAGTAGTAGCACAGGGCCCCAGCCCCAGCATTTT CASSSTGPQPQHF
TRBJ1-5 NA NA TRBV19 TGTGCCAGTAGTAGCAGGGTGCCGGGTCAGCCCCAGCATTTT CASSSRVPGQPQHF
TRBJ1-1 NA NA TRBV29-1 TGCAGCGTTGGCCCGGGGAACACTGAAGCTTTCTTT CSVGPGNTEAFF
TRBJ1-2 NA NA TRBV25-1 TGTGCCAGCAGTGAATGGGGCAGAGAAAACTATGGCTACACCTTC CASSEWGRENYGYTF